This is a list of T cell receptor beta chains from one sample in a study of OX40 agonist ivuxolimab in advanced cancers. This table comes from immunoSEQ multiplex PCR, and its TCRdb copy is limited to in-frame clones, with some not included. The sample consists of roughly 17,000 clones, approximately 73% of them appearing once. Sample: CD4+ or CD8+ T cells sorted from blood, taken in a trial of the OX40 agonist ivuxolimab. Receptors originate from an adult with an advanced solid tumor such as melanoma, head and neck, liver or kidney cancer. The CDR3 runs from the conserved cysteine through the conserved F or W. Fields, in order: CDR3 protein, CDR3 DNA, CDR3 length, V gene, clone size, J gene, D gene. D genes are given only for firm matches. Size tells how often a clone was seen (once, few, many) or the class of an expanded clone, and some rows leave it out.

CASSERRTGDTGELFF,TGCGCCAGCAGTGAGCGTAGGACAGGGGACACCGGGGAGCTGTTTTTT,16,TRBV10-1,once,TRBJ2-2,TRBD1
CASSYSTADTQYF,TGTGCCAGCAGTTACTCGACAGCAGATACGCAGTATTTT,13,TRBV6-5,-,TRBJ2-3,-
CASSQDSLAGREQYF,TGCGCCAGCAGCCAAGATAGTCTAGCGGGTCGCGAGCAGTACTTC,15,TRBV4-1,-,TRBJ2-7,TRBD2
CASSQEPAAGTYEQYF,TGCGCCAGCAGCCAAGAGCCTGCCGCGGGAACCTACGAGCAGTACTTC,16,TRBV4-3,-,TRBJ2-7,-
CASSLTGYTEAFF,TGTGCCAGCAGTCTCACAGGATACACTGAAGCTTTCTTT,13,TRBV6-5,-,TRBJ1-1,-
CASRTVGGSYEQYF,TGTGCCAGCAGAACAGTAGGGGGCTCCTACGAGCAGTACTTC,14,TRBV5-4,once,TRBJ2-7,-
CASSITGRTEAFF,TGTGCCAGCAGTATTACAGGGAGGACTGAAGCTTTCTTT,13,TRBV19,medium-sized,TRBJ1-1,-
CASSQDTGSGAEAFF,TGCGCCAGCAGCCAAGACACCGGGTCAGGCGCTGAAGCTTTCTTT,15,TRBV4-3,-,TRBJ1-1,-
CTSSRVGREDPPDTQYF,TGCACCAGCAGCCGGGTGGGGCGGGAGGATCCCCCAGATACGCAGTATTTT,17,TRBV1,-,TRBJ2-3,-
CASSIDPSGGFQETQYF,TGTGCCAGTAGTATAGACCCCAGCGGAGGTTTCCAAGAGACCCAGTACTTC,17,TRBV19,few,TRBJ2-5,-
CASSLDSAGVWAEQYF,TGCGCCAGCAGCTTGGACTCAGCGGGAGTCTGGGCCGAGCAGTACTTC,16,TRBV5-1,-,TRBJ2-7,TRBD2
CASSQDRGLYTEAFF,TGCGCCAGCAGCCAAGATCGGGGGTTATACACTGAAGCTTTCTTT,15,TRBV4-1,-,TRBJ1-1,-
CASGLPTGTRFPDTQYF,TGTGCTAGTGGTCTCCCCACAGGGACTAGGTTCCCAGATACGCAGTATTTT,17,TRBV12-5,-,TRBJ2-3,TRBD2
CASSQDNQPQHF,TGTGCCAGCAGCCAAGACAATCAGCCCCAGCATTTT,12,TRBV7-9,-,TRBJ1-5,-
CASISGAGGSGANVLTF,TGTGCCAGTATTTCTGGAGCGGGAGGGTCTGGGGCCAACGTCCTGACTTTC,17,TRBV19,-,TRBJ2-6,TRBD2
CASSPPGTTYNEQFF,TGTGCCAGCAGCCCTCCCGGGACTACATACAATGAGCAGTTCTTC,15,TRBV5-4,few,TRBJ2-1,TRBD2
CASSLGDAYNEQFF,TGTGCCAGCAGCTTGGGGGACGCCTACAATGAGCAGTTCTTC,14,TRBV5-6,-,TRBJ2-1,-
CASWPSGVYEQYF,TGCGCCAGCTGGCCTAGCGGGGTCTACGAGCAGTACTTC,13,TRBV10-2,-,TRBJ2-7,TRBD2
CASSRREHLNEQFF,TGTGCCAGTAGTAGGCGGGAGCATCTCAATGAGCAGTTCTTC,14,TRBV19,-,TRBJ2-1,TRBD2
CASSLRGSSYNEQFF,TGTGCCAGCAGCTTAAGAGGAAGCTCCTACAATGAGCAGTTCTTC,15,TRBV11-2,-,TRBJ2-1,-
CASSPARKPVRYEQYF,TGTGCCAGCAGCCCTGCGCGAAAGCCAGTGAGGTACGAGCAGTACTTC,16,TRBV11-2,-,TRBJ2-7,-
CASSLPGASYNEQFF,TGTGCCAGCAGCTTACCGGGAGCCTCCTACAATGAGCAGTTCTTC,15,TRBV7-9,-,TRBJ2-1,-
CASSLSTHDTQYF,TGTGCCAGCAGCTTATCCACACATGATACGCAGTATTTT,13,TRBV7-3,-,TRBJ2-3,-
CASGGESYEQYF,TGTGCCAGCGGGGGGGAAAGTTACGAGCAGTACTTC,12,TRBV4-2,-,TRBJ2-7,TRBD2
CASSLLPGTYEQYF,TGTGCCAGCAGCTTACTCCCGGGAACCTACGAGCAGTACTTC,14,TRBV11-3,-,TRBJ2-7,-
CASSYATGGDEQFF,TGTGCCAGCAGTTACGCGACAGGGGGCGATGAGCAGTTCTTC,14,TRBV6-9,-,TRBJ2-1,TRBD1
CASRVAGLAVYEQYF,TGTGCCAGCAGGGTGGCGGGACTAGCGGTCTACGAGCAGTACTTC,15,TRBV21-1,-,TRBJ2-7,-
CASSQGLAGGPRETQYF,TGCGCCAGCAGCCAGGGACTAGCGGGAGGGCCTCGAGAGACCCAGTACTTC,17,TRBV4-3,-,TRBJ2-5,TRBD2
CASSPGTGSSNQPQHF,TGTGCCAGCAGTCCCGGGACAGGGAGTAGCAATCAGCCCCAGCATTTT,16,TRBV28,-,TRBJ1-5,TRBD1
CASSERVLMEQFF,TGTGCCAGCAGTGAAAGGGTCCTCATGGAGCAGTTCTTC,13,TRBV6-1,-,TRBJ2-1,-
CASSLITPSTDTQYF,TGTGCCAGCAGCTTAATCACACCAAGCACAGATACGCAGTATTTT,15,TRBV7-8,-,TRBJ2-3,-
CASRIGQYGTDTQYF,TGTGCCAGCAGAATCGGACAGTACGGCACAGATACGCAGTATTTT,15,TRBV6-5,-,TRBJ2-3,-
CASSESVVTADYEQYF,TGTGCCAGCAGTGAATCAGTTGTGACTGCGGACTACGAGCAGTACTTC,16,TRBV2,-,TRBJ2-7,-
CASREREGRNIQYF,TGTGCCAGCAGAGAGCGGGAGGGTAGAAACATTCAGTACTTC,14,TRBV5-5,once,TRBJ2-4,TRBD2
CASSLMARGGYGYTF,TGTGCCAGCAGCTTAATGGCCAGGGGCGGCTATGGCTACACCTTC,15,TRBV7-7,few,TRBJ1-2,-
CSVVLWVAGFQETQYF,TGCAGCGTTGTATTATGGGTCGCAGGGTTTCAAGAGACCCAGTACTTC,16,TRBV29-1,-,TRBJ2-5,-
CSVDGSIDFYNEQFF,TGCAGCGTTGACGGGTCGATTGACTTCTACAATGAGCAGTTCTTC,15,TRBV29-1,-,TRBJ2-1,-
CASSFGGASGNTIYF,TGTGCCAGCAGCTTCGGCGGAGCCTCTGGAAACACCATATATTTT,15,TRBV11-2,-,TRBJ1-3,-
CATSREERDTQYF,TGTGCCACCAGCAGAGAGGAACGAGATACGCAGTATTTT,13,TRBV15,-,TRBJ2-3,-
CASSLGVWAAQGDEQFF,TGTGCCAGCAGCTTAGGGGTTTGGGCAGCCCAGGGCGATGAGCAGTTCTTC,17,TRBV11-2,-,TRBJ2-1,-
CASSPSSGRAFYEQFF,TGTGCCAGCAGTCCCTCTAGCGGGAGGGCTTTCTATGAGCAGTTCTTC,16,TRBV27,-,TRBJ2-1,TRBD2
CASSTRQGENYEQFF,TGTGCCAGTAGTACCCGACAGGGGGAAAATTATGAGCAGTTCTTC,15,TRBV19,-,TRBJ2-1,TRBD1
CASSEFRDHSGNTIYF,TGTGCCAGCAGTGAATTTAGGGACCACTCTGGAAACACCATATATTTT,16,TRBV2,once,TRBJ1-3,-
CASPWEVGGMNTEAFF,TGTGCCAGCCCTTGGGAGGTTGGTGGGATGAACACTGAAGCTTTCTTT,16,TRBV27,-,TRBJ1-1,-
CASSYAGANEKLFF,TGTGCCAGCAGTTACGCGGGGGCTAATGAAAAACTGTTTTTT,14,TRBV6-6,-,TRBJ1-4,-
CASSFNWDPGNTIYF,TGTGCCAGCAGCTTTAATTGGGACCCTGGAAACACCATATATTTT,15,TRBV11-2,-,TRBJ1-3,-
CASSFQGQGAGNEQFF,TGTGCCAGCAGCTTCCAAGGACAGGGGGCAGGGAATGAGCAGTTCTTC,16,TRBV13,-,TRBJ2-1,TRBD1
CASSYTGDTQYF,TGTGCCAGCAGTTATACGGGAGATACGCAGTATTTT,12,TRBV6-5,-,TRBJ2-3,-
CASSVFPGQGASDTQYF,TGTGCCAGCAGCGTTTTCCCGGGACAGGGGGCATCGGATACGCAGTATTTT,17,TRBV9,-,TRBJ2-3,TRBD1
CASSLAPTGTYEQYF,TGTGCCAGCAGCTTAGCCCCGACAGGGACCTACGAGCAGTACTTC,15,TRBV7-8,-,TRBJ2-7,TRBD1
CASSVGSAGGQANYGYTF,TGTGCCAGCAGCGTTGGTTCCGCAGGGGGCCAAGCTAACTATGGCTACACCTTC,18,TRBV9,-,TRBJ1-2,TRBD1
CSVEGLAGRKKGNEQFF,TGCAGCGTTGAAGGGCTAGCGGGTCGGAAGAAGGGGAATGAGCAGTTCTTC,17,TRBV29-1,-,TRBJ2-1,TRBD2
CASSLLCRLAKNIQYF,TGTGCCAGCAGCTTACTGTGCAGGTTAGCCAAAAACATTCAGTACTTC,16,TRBV7-3,-,TRBJ2-4,-
CATSRGLADTQYF,TGTGCCACCAGCAGAGGACTAGCAGATACGCAGTATTTT,13,TRBV15,-,TRBJ2-3,-
CASSLGQGFRQPQHF,TGTGCCAGCAGTTTAGGACAGGGGTTTCGTCAGCCCCAGCATTTT,15,TRBV28,-,TRBJ1-5,TRBD1
CASSQGDRGSNYEQYF,TGTGCCAGCAGCCAAGGGGACAGAGGATCGAACTACGAGCAGTACTTC,16,TRBV7-9,-,TRBJ2-7,TRBD1
CASSINGPPETQYF,TGTGCCAGCAGTATAAATGGGCCCCCCGAGACCCAGTACTTC,14,TRBV27,-,TRBJ2-5,-